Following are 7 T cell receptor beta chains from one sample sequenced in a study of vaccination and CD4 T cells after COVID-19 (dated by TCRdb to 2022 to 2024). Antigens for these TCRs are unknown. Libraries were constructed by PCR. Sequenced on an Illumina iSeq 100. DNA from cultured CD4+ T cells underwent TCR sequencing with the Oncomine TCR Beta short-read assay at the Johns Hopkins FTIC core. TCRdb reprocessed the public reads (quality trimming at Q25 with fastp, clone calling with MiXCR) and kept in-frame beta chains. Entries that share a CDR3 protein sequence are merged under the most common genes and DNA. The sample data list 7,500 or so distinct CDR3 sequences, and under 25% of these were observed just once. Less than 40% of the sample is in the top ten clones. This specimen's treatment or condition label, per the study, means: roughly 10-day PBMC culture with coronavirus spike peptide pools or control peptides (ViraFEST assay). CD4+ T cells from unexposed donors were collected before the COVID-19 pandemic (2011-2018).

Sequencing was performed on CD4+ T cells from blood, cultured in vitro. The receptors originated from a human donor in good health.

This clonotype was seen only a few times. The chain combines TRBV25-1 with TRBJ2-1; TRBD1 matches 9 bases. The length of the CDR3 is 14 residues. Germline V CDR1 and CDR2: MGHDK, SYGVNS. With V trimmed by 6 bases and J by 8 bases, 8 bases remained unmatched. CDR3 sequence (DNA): TGTGCCAGCAGCCGGGACAGGGTTCCCGATGAGCAGTTCTTC. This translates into CASSRDRVPDEQFF.

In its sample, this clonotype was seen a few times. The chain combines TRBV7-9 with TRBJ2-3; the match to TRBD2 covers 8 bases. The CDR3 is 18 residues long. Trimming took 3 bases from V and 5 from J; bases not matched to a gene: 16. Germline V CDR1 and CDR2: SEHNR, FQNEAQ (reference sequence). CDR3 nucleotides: TGTGCCAGCAGCTTTCCATTTAGGGTAGCGGGGAAGGGAGATACGCAGTATTTT. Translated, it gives CASSFPFRVAGKGDTQYF. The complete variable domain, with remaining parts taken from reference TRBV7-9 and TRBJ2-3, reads DTGVSQNPRHKITKRGQNVTFRCDPISEHNRLYWYRQTLGQGPEFLTYFQNEAQLEKSRLLSDRFSAERPKGSFSTLEIQRTEQGDSAMYLCASSFPFRVAGKGDTQYFGPGTRLTVL.

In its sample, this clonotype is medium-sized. CDR3 loop: CASSLSDRGPNGYTF. The CDR3, as DNA: TGTGCCAGCAGCCTCTCTGACAGGGGGCCCAATGGCTACACCTTC. This chain links TRBV7-9 with TRBJ1-2; 10 nucleotides match TRBD1. Germline V gives CDR1 SEHNR, CDR2 FQNEAQ (reference sequence). This CDR3 has 15 residues. The J segment lost 6 bases and the V segment lost 5 bases, leaving 9 bases of the junction unmatched.

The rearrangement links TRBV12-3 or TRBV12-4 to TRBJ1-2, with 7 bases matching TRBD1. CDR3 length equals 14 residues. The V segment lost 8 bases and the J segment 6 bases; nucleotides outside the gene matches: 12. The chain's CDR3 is CASSTQDRYDGYTF. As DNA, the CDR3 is TGTGCCAGCTCCACCCAGGACAGGTATGATGGCTACACCTTC.

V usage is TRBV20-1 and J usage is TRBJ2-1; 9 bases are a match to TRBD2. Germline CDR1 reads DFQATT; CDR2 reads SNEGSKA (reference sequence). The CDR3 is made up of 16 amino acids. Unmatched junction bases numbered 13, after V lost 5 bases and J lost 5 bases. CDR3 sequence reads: CSAQLIRSGGNNEQFF. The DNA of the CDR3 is TGCAGTGCTCAATTGATCCGTAGCGGGGGCAACAATGAGCAGTTCTTC.

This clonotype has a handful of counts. The chain's CDR3 is CASSLSGGTTDTQYF. The CDR3 DNA sequence: TGCGCCAGCAGCCTAAGCGGGGGTACCACAGATACGCAGTATTTT. J is TRBJ2-3 and V is TRBV10-1; 8 bases are shared with TRBD2. CDR1 WNHNN and CDR2 SYGVQD come from the germline V gene (reference sequence). The CDR3 has 15 amino acids. With 6 bases clipped from V and 2 bases from J, the junction kept 7 bases outside the gene matches.

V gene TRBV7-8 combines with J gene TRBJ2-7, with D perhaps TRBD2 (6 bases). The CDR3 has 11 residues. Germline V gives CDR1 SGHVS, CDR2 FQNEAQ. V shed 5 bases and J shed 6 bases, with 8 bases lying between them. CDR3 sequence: CASSPGGEQYF. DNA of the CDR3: TGTGCCAGCAGCCCCGGGGGCGAGCAGTACTTC.